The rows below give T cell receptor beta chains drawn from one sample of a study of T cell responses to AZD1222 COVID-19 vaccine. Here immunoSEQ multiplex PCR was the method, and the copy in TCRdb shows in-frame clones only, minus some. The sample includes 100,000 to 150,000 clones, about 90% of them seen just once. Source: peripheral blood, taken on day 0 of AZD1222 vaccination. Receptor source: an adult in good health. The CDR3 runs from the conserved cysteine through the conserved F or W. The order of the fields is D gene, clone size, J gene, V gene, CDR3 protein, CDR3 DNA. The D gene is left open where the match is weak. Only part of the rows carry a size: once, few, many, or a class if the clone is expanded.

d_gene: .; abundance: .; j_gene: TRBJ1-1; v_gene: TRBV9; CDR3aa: CASSVDSGNTEAFF; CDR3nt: TGTGCCAGCAGCGTAGATTCAGGGAACACTGAAGCTTTCTTT
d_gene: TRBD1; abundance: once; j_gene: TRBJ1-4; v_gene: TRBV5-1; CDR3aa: CASSLGGGLRGHNEKLFF; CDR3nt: TGCGCCAGCAGCTTGGGAGGGGGCTTGAGAGGACATAATGAAAAACTGTTTTTT
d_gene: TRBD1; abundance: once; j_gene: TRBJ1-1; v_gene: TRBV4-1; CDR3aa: CASSPRGAVEAFF; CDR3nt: TGCGCCAGCAGCCCCAGGGGGGCGGTTGAAGCTTTCTTT
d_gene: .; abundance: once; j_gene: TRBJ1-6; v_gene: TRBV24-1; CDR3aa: CATSDGSNSPLHF; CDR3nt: TGTGCCACCAGTGACGGTTCCAATTCACCCCTCCACTTT
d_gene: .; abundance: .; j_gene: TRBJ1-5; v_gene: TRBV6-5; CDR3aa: CASSYSVTQPQHF; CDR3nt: TGTGCCAGCAGTTACTCGGTTACTCAGCCCCAGCATTTT
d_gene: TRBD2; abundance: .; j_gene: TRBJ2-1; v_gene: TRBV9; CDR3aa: CASSVGASGNNEQFF; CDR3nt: TGTGCCAGCAGCGTAGGGGCTAGCGGGAACAATGAGCAGTTCTTC
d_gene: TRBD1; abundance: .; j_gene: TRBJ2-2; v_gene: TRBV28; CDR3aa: CASSFRGRGHTGELFF; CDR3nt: TGTGCCAGCAGTTTTCGCGGCAGGGGGCATACCGGGGAGCTGTTTTTT
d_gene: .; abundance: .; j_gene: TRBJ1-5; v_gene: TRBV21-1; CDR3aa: CASSKGRQGRFSNQPQHF; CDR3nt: TGTGCCAGCAGCAAAGGCCGCCAGGGGCGGTTTTCCAATCAGCCCCAGCATTTT
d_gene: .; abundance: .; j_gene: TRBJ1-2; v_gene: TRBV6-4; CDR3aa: CASSDSGGHYGYTF; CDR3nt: TGTGCCAGCAGTGACTCAGGGGGACACTATGGCTACACCTTC
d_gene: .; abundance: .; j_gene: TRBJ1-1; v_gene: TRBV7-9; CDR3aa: CASSPSTQGAFF; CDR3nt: TGTGCCAGCAGCCCCAGCACCCAGGGAGCTTTCTTT
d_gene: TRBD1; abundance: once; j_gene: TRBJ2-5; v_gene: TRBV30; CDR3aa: CAWNRQGVGTQYF; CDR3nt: TGTGCCTGGAACAGACAGGGGGTAGGGACCCAGTACTTC
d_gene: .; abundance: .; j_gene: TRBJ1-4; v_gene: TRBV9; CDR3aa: CASSVAGGRNEKLFF; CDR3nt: TGTGCCAGCAGCGTAGCAGGCGGGAGAAATGAAAAACTGTTTTTT
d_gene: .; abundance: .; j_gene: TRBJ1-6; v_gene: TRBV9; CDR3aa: CASSVVPDSYNSPLHF; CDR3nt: TGTGCCAGCAGCGTAGTGCCGGACTCCTATAATTCACCCCTCCACTTT
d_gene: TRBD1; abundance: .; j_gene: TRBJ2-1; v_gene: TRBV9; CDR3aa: CASSAGQGAGYNEQFF; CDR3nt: TGTGCCAGCAGCGCTGGACAGGGGGCGGGTTACAATGAGCAGTTCTTC
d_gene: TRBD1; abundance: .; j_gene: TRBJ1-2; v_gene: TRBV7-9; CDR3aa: CASRMTGADYGYTF; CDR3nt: TGTGCCAGCAGAATGACAGGGGCTGACTATGGCTACACCTTC